This section outlines one TCR beta chain sequence together with its context. As originally analysed: Reference gene primer amplification gave estimated nucleated cell counts. Clones were read by immunoSEQ multiplex PCR, and TCRdb kept only the in-frame ones, dropping some. That table furnishes V, J and clone size, whereas the DNA furnished D and trimming. The data show some 60,000 clones, with approximately 90% seen just once and 5.5% to 8% held by the top ten. Per the germline V gene, CDR1 is MGHDK and CDR2 is SYGVNS. V trimming: 4 bases; J trimming: 5 bases; junction bases outside the gene matches: 6. CDR3 size: 16 residues. The data originate from a study of blood T cell repertoires in COVID-19. Study information: Samples came from the United States, Italy and Spain, spanning acute and convalescent COVID-19. PBMCs, B-cell-depleted T cells, or T cells were the source of the cDNA or gDNA that made up the material.

This receptor was obtained from a man between 40 and 49 years old with acute or convalescent COVID-19. This chain joins TRBV25-1 and TRBJ2-1, with 12 bases lining up with TRBD2. The sequenced sample was peripheral blood. The CDR3 sequence: CASSVTSGRPHNEQFF. DNA of the CDR3: TGTGCCAGCAGTGTAACTAGCGGGAGGCCCCACAATGAGCAGTTCTTC.